This record looks at one TCR beta chain sequence and its context. The record originates from a study of blood T cell repertoires in COVID-19. On the study more broadly: T cells, B-cell-depleted T cells, or PBMCs supplied cDNA or gDNA.

Looked up from germline, CDR1 is LGHDT and CDR2 is YNNKEL (reference sequence). There are 14 residues in the CDR3. V lost 7 bases to trimming and J lost 3 bases; unmatched junction nucleotides: 4. Produced via immunoSEQ multiplex PCR; TCRdb's table is partial and in-frame only. The sample holds some 300,000 clones, roughly 87% seen once. This clonotype was obtained from a woman aged 25 to 39 who had recovered from COVID-19. This chain uses TRBV3-1 (or the pseudogene TRBV3-2) with TRBJ2-1, with 9 bases that match TRBD2. Sequenced sample: PBMCs or T cells enriched from blood (not recorded which). The CDR3 region has the DNA TGTGCCAGCACAAGCGGGGGGAGCTACAATGAGCAGTTCTTC. Amino acids: CASTSGGSYNEQFF.